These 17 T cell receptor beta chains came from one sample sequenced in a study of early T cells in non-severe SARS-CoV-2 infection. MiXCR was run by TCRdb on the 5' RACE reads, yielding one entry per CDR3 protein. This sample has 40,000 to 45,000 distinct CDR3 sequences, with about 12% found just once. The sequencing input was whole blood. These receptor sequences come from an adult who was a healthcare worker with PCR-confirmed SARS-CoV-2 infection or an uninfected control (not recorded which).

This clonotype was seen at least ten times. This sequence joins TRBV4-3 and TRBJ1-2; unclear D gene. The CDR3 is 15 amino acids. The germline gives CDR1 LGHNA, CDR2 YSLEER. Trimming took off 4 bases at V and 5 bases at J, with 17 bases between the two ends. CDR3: CASSREAGGRYGYTF. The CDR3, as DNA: TGCGCCAGCAGCCGTGAAGCCGGTGGGCGATATGGCTACACCTTC.

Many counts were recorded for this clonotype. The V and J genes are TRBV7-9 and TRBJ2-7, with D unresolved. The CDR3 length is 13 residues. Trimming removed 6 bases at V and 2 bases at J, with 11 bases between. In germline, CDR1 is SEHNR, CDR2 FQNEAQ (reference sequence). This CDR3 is CASSPFVTYEQYF. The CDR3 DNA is TGTGCCAGCAGTCCCTTTGTAACCTACGAGCAGTACTTC. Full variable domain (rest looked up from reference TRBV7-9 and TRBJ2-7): DTGVSQNPRHKITKRGQNVTFRCDPISEHNRLYWYRQTLGQGPEFLTYFQNEAQLEKSRLLSDRFSAERPKGSFSTLEIQRTEQGDSAMYLCASSPFVTYEQYFGPGTRLTVT.

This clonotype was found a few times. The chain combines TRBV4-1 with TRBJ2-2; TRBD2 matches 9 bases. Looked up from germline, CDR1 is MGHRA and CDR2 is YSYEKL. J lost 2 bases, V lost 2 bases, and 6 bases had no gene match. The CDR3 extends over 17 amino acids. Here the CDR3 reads CASSQSGLALNTGELFF. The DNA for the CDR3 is TGCGCCAGCAGCCAATCCGGACTAGCGCTTAACACCGGGGAGCTGTTTTTT.

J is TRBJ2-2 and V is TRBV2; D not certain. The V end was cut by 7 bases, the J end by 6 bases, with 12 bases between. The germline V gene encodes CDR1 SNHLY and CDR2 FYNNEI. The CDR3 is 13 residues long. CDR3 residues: CASTFQLAGELFF. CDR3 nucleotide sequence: TGTGCCAGCACCTTCCAGTTGGCCGGGGAGCTGTTTTTT.

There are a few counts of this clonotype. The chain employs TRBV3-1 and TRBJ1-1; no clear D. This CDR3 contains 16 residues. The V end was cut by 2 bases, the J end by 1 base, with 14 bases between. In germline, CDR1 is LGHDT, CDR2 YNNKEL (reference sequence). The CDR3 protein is CASSQFAGLRNTEAFF. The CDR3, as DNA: TGTGCCAGCAGCCAATTCGCCGGCTTGAGGAACACTGAAGCTTTCTTT.

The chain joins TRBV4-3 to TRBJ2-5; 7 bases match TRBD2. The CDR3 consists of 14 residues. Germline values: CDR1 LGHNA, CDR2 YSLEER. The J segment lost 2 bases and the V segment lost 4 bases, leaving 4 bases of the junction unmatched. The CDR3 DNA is TGCGCCAGCAGCCTTGTCGGGGGGCAAGAGACCCAGTACTTC. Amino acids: CASSLVGGQETQYF.

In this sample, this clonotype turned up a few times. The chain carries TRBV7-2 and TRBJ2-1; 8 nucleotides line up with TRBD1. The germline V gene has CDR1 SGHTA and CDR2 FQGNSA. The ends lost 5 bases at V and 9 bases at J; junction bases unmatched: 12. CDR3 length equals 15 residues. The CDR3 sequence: CASSPSDRGFGEQFF. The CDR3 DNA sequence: TGTGCCAGCAGCCCCTCCGACAGGGGATTTGGTGAGCAGTTCTTC.

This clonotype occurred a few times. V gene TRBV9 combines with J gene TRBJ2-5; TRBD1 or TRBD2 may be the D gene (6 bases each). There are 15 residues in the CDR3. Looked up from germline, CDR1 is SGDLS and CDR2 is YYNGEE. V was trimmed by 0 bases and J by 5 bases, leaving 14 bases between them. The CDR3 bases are TGTGCCAGCAGCGTAGGTTCCGGGGGCGACGAGACCCAGTACTTC. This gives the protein CASSVGSGGDETQYF. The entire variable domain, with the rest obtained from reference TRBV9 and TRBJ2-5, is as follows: DSGVTQTPKHLITATGQRVTLRCSPRSGDLSVYWYQQSLDQGLQFLIQYYNGEERAKGNILERFSAQQFPDLHSELNLSSLELGDSALYFCASSVGSGGDETQYFGPGTRLLVL.

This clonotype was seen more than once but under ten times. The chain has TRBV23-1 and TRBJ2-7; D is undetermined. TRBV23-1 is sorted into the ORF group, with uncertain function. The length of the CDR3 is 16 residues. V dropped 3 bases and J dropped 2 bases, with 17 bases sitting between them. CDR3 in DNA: TGCGCCAGCAGTCAGATAGGTTACAGAACACCCTACGAGCAGTACTTC. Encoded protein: CASSQIGYRTPYEQYF.

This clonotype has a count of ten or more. The CDR3 protein is CASSQATTGRHEAFF. In nucleotides, the CDR3 is TGTGCCAGCAGCCAGGCTACTACAGGGCGGCATGAAGCTTTCTTT. The gene calls are TRBV4-2 and TRBJ1-1; tentatively, D is TRBD1 (6 bases). Germline CDR1 and CDR2: LGHNA and YNFKEQ. The CDR3 has 15 residues. Trimming cost V 3 bases and J 7 bases, with 18 bases left between them.

The DNA for the CDR3 is TGTGCCAGCTCACCACGTGAAGGGAAGGCCCCGAACACCGGGGAGCTGTTTTTT. Translation: CASSPREGKAPNTGELFF. The gene calls are TRBV18 and TRBJ2-2, with D uncertain. Germline CDR1 KGHSH, CDR2 LQKENI. The CDR3 covers 18 residues. Trimming took 1 base from V and 0 from J, leaving 15 bases between them. The complete variable domain, with remaining parts taken from reference TRBV18 and TRBJ2-2, reads NAGVMQNPRHLVRRRGQEARLRCSPMKGHSHVYWYRQLPEEGLKFMVYLQKENIIDESGMPKERFSAEFPKEGPSILRIQQVVRGDSAAYFCASSPREGKAPNTGELFFGEGSRLTVL.

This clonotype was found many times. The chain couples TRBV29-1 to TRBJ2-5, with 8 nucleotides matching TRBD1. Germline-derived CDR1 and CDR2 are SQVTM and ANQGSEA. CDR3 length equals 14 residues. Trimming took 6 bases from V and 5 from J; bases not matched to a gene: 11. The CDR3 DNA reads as TGCAGCGTCACCTCCGGGACAGGATATGAGACCCAGTACTTC. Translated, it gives CSVTSGTGYETQYF. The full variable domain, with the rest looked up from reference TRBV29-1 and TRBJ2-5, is SAVISQKPSRDICQRGTSLTIQCQVDSQVTMMFWYRQQPGQSLTLIATANQGSEATYESGFVIDKFPISRPNLTFSTLTVSNMSPEDSSIYLCSVTSGTGYETQYFGPGTRLLVL.

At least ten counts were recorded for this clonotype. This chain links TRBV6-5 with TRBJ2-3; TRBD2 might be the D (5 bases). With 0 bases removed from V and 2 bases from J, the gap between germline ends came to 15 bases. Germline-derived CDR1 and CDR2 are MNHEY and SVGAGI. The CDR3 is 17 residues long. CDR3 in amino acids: CASSYSRGKRSTDTQYF. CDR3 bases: TGTGCCAGCAGTTACTCTAGAGGGAAGCGGTCCACAGATACGCAGTATTTT.

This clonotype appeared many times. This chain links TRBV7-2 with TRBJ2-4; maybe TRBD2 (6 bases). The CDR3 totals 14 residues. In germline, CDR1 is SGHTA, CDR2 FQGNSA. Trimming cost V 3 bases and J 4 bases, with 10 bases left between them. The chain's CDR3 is CASSFSGDKNIQYF. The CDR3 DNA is TGTGCCAGCAGCTTTAGCGGAGATAAAAACATTCAGTACTTC. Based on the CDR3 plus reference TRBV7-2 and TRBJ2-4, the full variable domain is GAGVSQSPSNKVTEKGKDVELRCDPISGHTALYWYRQSLGQGLEFLIYFQGNSAPDKSGLPSDRFSAERTGGSVSTLTIQRTQQEDSAVYLCASSFSGDKNIQYFGAGTRLSVL.

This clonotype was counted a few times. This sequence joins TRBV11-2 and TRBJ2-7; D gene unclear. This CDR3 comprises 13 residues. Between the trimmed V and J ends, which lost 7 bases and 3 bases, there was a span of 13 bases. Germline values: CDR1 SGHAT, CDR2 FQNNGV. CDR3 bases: TGTGCCAGCACCTCGTTAGGCCGCTACGAGCAGTACTTC. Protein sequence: CASTSLGRYEQYF.

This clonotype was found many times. The DNA of the CDR3 is TGTGCCAGCAGTCCCTCGGGACAGGGGACGAAGCAGTACTTC. It translates to CASSPSGQGTKQYF. This sequence joins TRBV2 and TRBJ2-7, with 10 bases aligning to TRBD1. The CDR3 has 14 residues. Trimming removed 5 bases from V and 8 bases from J; junction bases left unmatched: 9. CDR1 and CDR2 from the germline V gene are SNHLY and FYNNEI.

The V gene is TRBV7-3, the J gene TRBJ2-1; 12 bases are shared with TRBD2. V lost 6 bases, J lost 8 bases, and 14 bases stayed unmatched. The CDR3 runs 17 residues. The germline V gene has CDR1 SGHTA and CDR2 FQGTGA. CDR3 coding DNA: TGTGCCAGCAGGGGAGATGATCTGACTAGCGGGAGCGATGAGCAGTTCTTC. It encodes CASRGDDLTSGSDEQFF.